This T cell receptor (beta chain) was identified during a study of shared clonotypes between healthy human individuals. Overall study results and limits: Blood alone was sampled, and tissue repertoires likely differ. A limitation of the genetic and exposure-history diversity represented arose from few donors.

This clone was found once. Its antigen is still unknown. The CDR3 is made up of 15 amino acids. Per the germline V gene, CDR1 is SGDLS and CDR2 is YYNGEE. V was cut by 0 bases and J by 2 bases, with 9 bases left in between. Genomic DNA of each subset was evenly split across several immunoSEQ plates. Sequencing was performed with immunoSEQ multiplex PCR; in TCRdb, only in-frame clones are kept and a portion is missing. The data show about 710,000 clones, with 60% to 75% seen just once and around 2% held by the top ten. This sequence was found in a woman in her 30s in good health. The specimen sequenced was memory CD4+ T cells sorted from blood. Subset defined: CD45RA-negative fraction. The chain has TRBV9 and TRBJ2-1; D possibly corresponds to TRBD2 (5 bases). CDR3: CASSVVGRTYNEQFF. CDR3 coding DNA: TGTGCCAGCAGCGTAGTAGGGAGAACCTACAATGAGCAGTTCTTC.